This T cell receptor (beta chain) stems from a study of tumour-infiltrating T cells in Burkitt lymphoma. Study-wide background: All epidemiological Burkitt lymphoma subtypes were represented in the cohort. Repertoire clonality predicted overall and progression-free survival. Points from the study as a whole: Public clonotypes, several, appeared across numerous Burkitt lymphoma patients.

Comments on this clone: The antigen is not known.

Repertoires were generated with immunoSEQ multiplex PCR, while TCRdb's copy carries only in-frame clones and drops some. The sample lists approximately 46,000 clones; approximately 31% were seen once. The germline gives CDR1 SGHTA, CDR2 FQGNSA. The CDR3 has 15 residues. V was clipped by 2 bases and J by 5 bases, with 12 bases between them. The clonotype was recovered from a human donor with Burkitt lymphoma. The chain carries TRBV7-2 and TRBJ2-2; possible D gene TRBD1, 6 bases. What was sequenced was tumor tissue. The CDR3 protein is CASSLQGMMTGELFF. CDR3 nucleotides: TGTGCCAGCAGCTTACAGGGGATGATGACCGGGGAGCTGTTTTTT.